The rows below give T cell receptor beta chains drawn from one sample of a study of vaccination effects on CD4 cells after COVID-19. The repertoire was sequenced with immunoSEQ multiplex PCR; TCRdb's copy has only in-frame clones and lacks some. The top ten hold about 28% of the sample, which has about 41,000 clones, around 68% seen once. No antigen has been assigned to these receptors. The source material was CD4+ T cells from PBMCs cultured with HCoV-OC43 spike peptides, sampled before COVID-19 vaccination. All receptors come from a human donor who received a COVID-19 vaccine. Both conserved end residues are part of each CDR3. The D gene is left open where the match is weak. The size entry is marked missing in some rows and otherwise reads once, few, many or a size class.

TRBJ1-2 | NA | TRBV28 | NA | CASSLVLGRVGYTF | TGTGCCAGCAGTTTAGTGTTGGGGAGGGTGGGCTACACCTTC
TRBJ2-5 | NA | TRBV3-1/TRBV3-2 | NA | CASERRSQETQYF | TGTGCCAGCGAAAGGCGGTCCCAAGAGACCCAGTACTTC
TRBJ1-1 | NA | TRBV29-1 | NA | CSGDGRMNTEAFF | TGCAGCGGGGACGGTAGAATGAACACTGAAGCTTTCTTT
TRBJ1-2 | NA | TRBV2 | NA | CASSELGSGGYTF | TGTGCCAGCAGTGAATTAGGGTCCGGTGGCTACACCTTC
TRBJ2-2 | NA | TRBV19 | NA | CASSAGTGNTGELFF | TGTGCCAGTAGTGCCGGGACTGGAAACACCGGGGAGCTGTTTTTT
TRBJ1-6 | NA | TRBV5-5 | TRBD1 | CASSPRTGGGNSPLHF | TGTGCCAGCAGCCCCCGGACAGGGGGTGGGAATTCACCCCTCCACTTT
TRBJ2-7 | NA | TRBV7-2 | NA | CASSPESHEQYF | TGTGCCAGCAGCCCCGAGTCCCACGAGCAGTACTTC
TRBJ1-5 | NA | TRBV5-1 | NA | CASSLRPSGEGNQPQHF | TGCGCCAGCAGCCTACGTCCCTCGGGGGAAGGCAATCAGCCCCAGCATTTT
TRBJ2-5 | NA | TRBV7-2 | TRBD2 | CASSLMPGGSETQYF | TGTGCCAGCAGCTTAATGCCGGGAGGGTCGGAGACCCAGTACTTC
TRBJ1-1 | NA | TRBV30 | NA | CAWSTPVLRYTEAFF | TGTGCCTGGAGTACCCCTGTCCTCCGCTACACTGAAGCTTTCTTT
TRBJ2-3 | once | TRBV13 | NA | CASSLASPSTDTQYF | TGTGCCAGCAGCTTAGCGTCCCCTAGCACAGATACGCAGTATTTT
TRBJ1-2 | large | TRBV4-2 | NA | CASSQDGTTDYGYTF | TGTGCCAGCAGCCAAGATGGTACGACCGACTATGGCTACACCTTC
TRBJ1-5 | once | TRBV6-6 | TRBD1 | CASSYLTGAVNQPQHF | TGTGCCAGCAGTTACCTGACAGGGGCCGTCAATCAGCCCCAGCATTTT
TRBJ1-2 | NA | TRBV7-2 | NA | CASSWEQYGYTF | TGTGCCAGCAGCTGGGAGCAATATGGCTACACCTTC
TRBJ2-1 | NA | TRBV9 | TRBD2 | CASRLAEFYNEQFF | TGTGCCAGCAGACTAGCGGAGTTCTACAATGAGCAGTTCTTC
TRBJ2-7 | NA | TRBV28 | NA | CASSRGPSEQYF | TGTGCCAGCAGTAGGGGACCCTCCGAGCAGTACTTC
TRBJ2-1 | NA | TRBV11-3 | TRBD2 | CASSLGMGLAGEQFF | TGTGCCAGCAGCTTAGGGATGGGACTAGCGGGGGAGCAGTTCTTC
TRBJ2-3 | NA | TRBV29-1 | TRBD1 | CSVKGTVTDTQYF | TGCAGCGTTAAGGGGACAGTCACAGATACGCAGTATTTT
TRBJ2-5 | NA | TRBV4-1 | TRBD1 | CASSQQQGPETQYF | TGCGCCAGCAGCCAGCAACAGGGGCCAGAGACCCAGTACTTC
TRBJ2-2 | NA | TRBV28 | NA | CASSLPGTTGELFF | TGTGCCAGCAGTTTACCGGGAACTACCGGGGAGCTGTTTTTT
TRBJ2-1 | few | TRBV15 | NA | CATSREVITDDNEQFF | TGTGCCACCAGCAGAGAAGTCATCACCGACGACAATGAGCAGTTCTTC
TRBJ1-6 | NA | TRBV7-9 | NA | CASSLEQYNSPLHF | TGTGCCAGCAGCTTAGAACAGTATAATTCACCCCTCCACTTT
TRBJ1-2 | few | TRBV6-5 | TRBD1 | CASRRQGNYGYTF | TGTGCCAGCAGGCGACAGGGGAACTATGGCTACACCTTC
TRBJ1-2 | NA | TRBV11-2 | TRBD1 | CASSQTGTGVYGYTF | TGTGCCAGCAGCCAGACCGGGACAGGTGTCTATGGCTACACCTTC
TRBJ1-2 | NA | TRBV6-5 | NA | CASRNRATPNYGYTF | TGTGCCAGCAGAAACCGGGCGACACCCAACTATGGCTACACCTTC
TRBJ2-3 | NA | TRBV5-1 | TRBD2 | CASSLDGRATDTQYF | TGCGCCAGCAGCTTGGATGGGAGGGCCACAGATACGCAGTATTTT
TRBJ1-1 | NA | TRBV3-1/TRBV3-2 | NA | CASSAGRDTEAFF | TGTGCCAGCAGCGCGGGCCGGGACACTGAAGCTTTCTTT
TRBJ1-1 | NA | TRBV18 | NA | CASSLGQNTEAFF | TGTGCCAGCTCACTGGGCCAGAACACTGAAGCTTTCTTT
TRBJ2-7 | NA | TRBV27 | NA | CASSLKVGGLYEQYF | TGTGCCAGCAGTTTAAAGGTGGGGGGCCTCTACGAGCAGTACTTC
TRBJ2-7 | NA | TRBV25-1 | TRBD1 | CASSERFVWDRVVEQYF | TGTGCCAGCAGTGAAAGGTTCGTTTGGGACAGGGTGGTCGAGCAGTACTTC
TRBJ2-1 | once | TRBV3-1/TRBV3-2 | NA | CASSHGQRISYNEQFF | TGTGCCAGCAGCCATGGTCAGCGCATCTCCTACAATGAGCAGTTCTTC
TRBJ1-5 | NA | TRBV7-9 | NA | CASSRTDFQPQHF | TGTGCCAGCAGCCGGACAGATTTTCAGCCCCAGCATTTT
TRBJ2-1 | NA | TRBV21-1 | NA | CASSTTPGQGCEQFF | TGTGCCAGCAGCACAACTCCGGGACAGGGATGTGAGCAGTTCTTC
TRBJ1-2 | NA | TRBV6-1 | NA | CASSDVSIVGPTF | TGTGCCAGCAGTGATGTGTCTATCGTCGGCCCCACCTTC
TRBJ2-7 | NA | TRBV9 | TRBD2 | CASSALAGVTYEQYF | TGTGCCAGCAGCGCCCTAGCGGGAGTCACCTACGAGCAGTACTTC
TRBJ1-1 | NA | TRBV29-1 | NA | CSDKHRGNTEAFF | TGCAGCGATAAACACCGGGGGAACACTGAAGCTTTCTTT
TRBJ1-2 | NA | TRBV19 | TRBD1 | CASSTRDRGAYGYTF | TGTGCCAGTAGTACAAGGGACAGGGGAGCCTATGGCTACACCTTC
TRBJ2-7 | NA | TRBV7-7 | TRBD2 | CASSFPREGRAFYEQYF | TGTGCTAGCAGCTTCCCCCGAGAGGGGAGGGCTTTCTACGAGCAGTACTTC
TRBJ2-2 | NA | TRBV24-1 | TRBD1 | CATRGQGTGELFF | TGTGCCACCAGGGGACAGGGGACCGGGGAGCTGTTTTTT
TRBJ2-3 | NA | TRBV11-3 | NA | CASSLDRTDTQYF | TGTGCCAGCAGCTTAGATCGGACAGATACGCAGTATTTT
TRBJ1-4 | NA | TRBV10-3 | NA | CAISPDGGLEKLFF | TGTGCCATCAGTCCCGACGGCGGGCTTGAAAAACTGTTTTTT
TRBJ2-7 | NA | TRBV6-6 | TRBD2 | CASSYSKTSFYEQYF | TGTGCCAGCAGTTACTCGAAGACTAGCTTCTACGAGCAGTACTTC
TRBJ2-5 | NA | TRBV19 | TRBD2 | CASSAGLAGALETQYF | TGTGCCAGTAGTGCGGGACTAGCGGGAGCTCTAGAAACCCAGTACTTC